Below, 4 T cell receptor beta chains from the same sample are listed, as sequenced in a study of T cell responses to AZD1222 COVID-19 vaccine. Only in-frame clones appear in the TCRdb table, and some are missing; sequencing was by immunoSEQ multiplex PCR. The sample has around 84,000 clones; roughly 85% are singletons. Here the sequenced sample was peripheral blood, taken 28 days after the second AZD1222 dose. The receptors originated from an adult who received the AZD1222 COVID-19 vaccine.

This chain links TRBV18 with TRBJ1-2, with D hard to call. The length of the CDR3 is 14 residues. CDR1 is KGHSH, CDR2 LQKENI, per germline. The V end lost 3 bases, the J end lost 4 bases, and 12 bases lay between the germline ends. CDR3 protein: CASSPAGSFYGYTF. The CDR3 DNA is TGTGCCAGCTCACCGGCGGGGTCGTTCTATGGCTACACCTTC.

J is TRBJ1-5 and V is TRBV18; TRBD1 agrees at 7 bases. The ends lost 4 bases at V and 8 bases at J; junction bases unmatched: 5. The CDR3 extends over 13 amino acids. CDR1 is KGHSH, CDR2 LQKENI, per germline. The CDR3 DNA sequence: TGTGCCAGCTCACTCCGACAGGGAGAGCCCCAGCATTTT. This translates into CASSLRQGEPQHF.

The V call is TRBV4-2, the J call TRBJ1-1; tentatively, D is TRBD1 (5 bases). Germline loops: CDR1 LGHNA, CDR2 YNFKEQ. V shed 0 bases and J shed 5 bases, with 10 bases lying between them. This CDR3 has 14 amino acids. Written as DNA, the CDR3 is TGTGCCAGCAGCCAAGAGCGTAGGGGAACTGAAGCTTTCTTT. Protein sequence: CASSQERRGTEAFF.

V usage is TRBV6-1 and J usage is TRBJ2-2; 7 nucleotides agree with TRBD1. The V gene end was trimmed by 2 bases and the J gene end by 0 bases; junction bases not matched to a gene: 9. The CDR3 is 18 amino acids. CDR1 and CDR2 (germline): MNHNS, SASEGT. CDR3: CASSELMEGGANTGELFF. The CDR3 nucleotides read TGTGCCAGCAGTGAACTGATGGAAGGGGGCGCGAACACCGGGGAGCTGTTTTTT.